This T cell receptor beta chain was retrieved from a study of blood T cell repertoires in COVID-19. On the study more broadly: The study drew acute and convalescent COVID-19 samples from the United States, Italy and Spain.

In germline, CDR1 is SGHNT, CDR2 YYREEE (reference sequence). The CDR3 contains 14 residues. V gave up 3 bases and J gave up 3 bases; unmatched junction bases: 6. Per the original data handling: Scientists estimated how many nucleated cells there were by amplifying reference gene primers. Method: immunoSEQ multiplex PCR; TCRdb's copy keeps in-frame clones and lacks some. V and J calls and clone size are given by that table; D and trimming were obtained from the DNA. The table lists more than 110,000 clones, over 65% of them singletons, with approximately 4.5% in the top ten. The clonotype originates from a woman older than 75 with active or convalescent COVID-19. Source material: peripheral blood. This chain connects TRBV5-4 to TRBJ2-7; 7 bases are shared with TRBD2. CDR3 residues: CASSSSGGNYEQYF. The DNA of the CDR3 is TGTGCCAGCAGCTCTAGCGGAGGTAACTACGAGCAGTACTTC. The full variable domain, completed using reference TRBV5-4 and TRBJ2-7, is ETGVTQSPTHLIKTRGQQVTLRCSSQSGHNTVSWYQQALGQGPQFIFQYYREEENGRGNFPPRFSGLQFPNYSSELNVNALELDDSALYLCASSSSGGNYEQYFGPGTRLTVT.